A selection of T cell receptor beta chains follows, all from one sample in a study of T-cell reconstitution after alpha-beta-depleted transplantation in children. One entry per CDR3 protein, called by TCRdb with MiXCR from the PCR reads. The sample holds more than 85,000 distinct CDR3 sequences, about a tenth seen once. The specimen comprised PBMCs from the stem cell graft donor, sampled from the stem cell graft. The receptors shown here come from a human donor who donated a stem cell graft to a child with acute lymphoblastic leukemia. Both conserved end residues are trimmed from each CDR3. Fields, in order: J gene, V gene, CDR3 protein.

J gene: TRBJ2-7
V gene: TRBV9
CDR3 protein: ASSRDTSYEQY

J gene: TRBJ2-1
V gene: TRBV14
CDR3 protein: ASSQDRLSYNEQF

J gene: TRBJ2-2
V gene: TRBV5-4
CDR3 protein: ASSLPGPGTGELF

J gene: TRBJ2-5
V gene: TRBV20-1
CDR3 protein: SARDFSQTETQY

J gene: TRBJ2-3
V gene: TRBV7-9
CDR3 protein: ASSLVAGAGGDTQY

J gene: TRBJ2-1
V gene: TRBV27
CDR3 protein: ASSFGTGLQQF

J gene: TRBJ2-3
V gene: TRBV6-2/TRBV6-3
CDR3 protein: ASSPGAGQGGTDTQY

J gene: TRBJ2-2
V gene: TRBV25-1
CDR3 protein: ASSPTSGGADTGELF

J gene: TRBJ2-5
V gene: TRBV13
CDR3 protein: ASSPGDRGLETQY

J gene: TRBJ2-7
V gene: TRBV12-3/TRBV12-4
CDR3 protein: ASSLGLGGVVEQY

J gene: TRBJ1-3
V gene: TRBV29-1
CDR3 protein: SVGHGNSGNTIY

J gene: TRBJ2-1
V gene: TRBV27
CDR3 protein: ASSRTTYSYNEQF

J gene: TRBJ2-3
V gene: TRBV5-1
CDR3 protein: ASSFPKTGTDTQY

J gene: TRBJ2-7
V gene: TRBV12-3/TRBV12-4
CDR3 protein: ASSSSSGRYEQY

J gene: TRBJ2-1
V gene: TRBV5-5
CDR3 protein: ASSLEDNYNEQF

J gene: TRBJ2-3
V gene: TRBV28
CDR3 protein: ASSRDRSTDTQY